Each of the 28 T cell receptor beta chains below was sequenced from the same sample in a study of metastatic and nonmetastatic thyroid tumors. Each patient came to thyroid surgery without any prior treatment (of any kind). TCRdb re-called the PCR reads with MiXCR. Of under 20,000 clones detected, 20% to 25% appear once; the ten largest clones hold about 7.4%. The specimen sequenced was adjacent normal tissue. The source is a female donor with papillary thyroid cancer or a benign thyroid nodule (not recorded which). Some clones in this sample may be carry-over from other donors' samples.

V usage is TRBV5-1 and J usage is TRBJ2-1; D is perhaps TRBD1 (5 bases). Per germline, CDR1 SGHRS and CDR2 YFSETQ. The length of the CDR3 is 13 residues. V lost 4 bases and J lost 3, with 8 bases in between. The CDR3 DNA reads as TGCGCCAGCAGCCTAGGACACTACAATGAGCAGTTCTTC. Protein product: CASSLGHYNEQFF.

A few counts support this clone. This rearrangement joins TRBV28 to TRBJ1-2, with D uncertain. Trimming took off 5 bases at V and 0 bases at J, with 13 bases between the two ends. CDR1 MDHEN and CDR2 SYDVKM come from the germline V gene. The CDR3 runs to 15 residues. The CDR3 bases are TGTGCCAGCAGTGGCGGGATTAAAGCTAACTATGGCTACACCTTC. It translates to CASSGGIKANYGYTF.

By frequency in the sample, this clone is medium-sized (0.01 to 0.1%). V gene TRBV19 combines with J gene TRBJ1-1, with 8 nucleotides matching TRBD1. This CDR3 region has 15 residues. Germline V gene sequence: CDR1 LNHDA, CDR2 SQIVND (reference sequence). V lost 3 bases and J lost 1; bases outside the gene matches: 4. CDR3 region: CASSMTGVSNTEAFF. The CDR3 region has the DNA TGTGCCAGTAGTATGACAGGGGTCTCGAACACTGAAGCTTTCTTT.

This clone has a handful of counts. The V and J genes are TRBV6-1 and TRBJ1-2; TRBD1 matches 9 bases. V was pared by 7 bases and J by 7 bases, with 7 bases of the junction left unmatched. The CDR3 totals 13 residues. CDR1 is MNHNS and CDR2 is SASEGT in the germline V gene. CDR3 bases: TGTGCCAGCACCAAAGGGGACAGGGTTGGCTACACCTTC. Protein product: CASTKGDRVGYTF.

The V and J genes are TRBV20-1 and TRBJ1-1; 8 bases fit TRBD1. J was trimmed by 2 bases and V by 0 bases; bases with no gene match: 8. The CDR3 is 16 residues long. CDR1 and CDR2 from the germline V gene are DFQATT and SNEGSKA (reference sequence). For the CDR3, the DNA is TGCAGTGCTAGAGACATAACAACAGGGGGTAACACTGAAGCTTTCTTT. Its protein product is CSARDITTGGNTEAFF.

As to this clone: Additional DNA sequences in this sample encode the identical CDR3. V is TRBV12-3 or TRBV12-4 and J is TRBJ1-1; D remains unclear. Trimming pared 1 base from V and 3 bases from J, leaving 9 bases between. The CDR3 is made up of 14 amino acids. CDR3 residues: CASSLGNGHTEAFF. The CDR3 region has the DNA TGTGCCAGCAGTTTAGGTAACGGCCACACTGAAGCTTTCTTT.

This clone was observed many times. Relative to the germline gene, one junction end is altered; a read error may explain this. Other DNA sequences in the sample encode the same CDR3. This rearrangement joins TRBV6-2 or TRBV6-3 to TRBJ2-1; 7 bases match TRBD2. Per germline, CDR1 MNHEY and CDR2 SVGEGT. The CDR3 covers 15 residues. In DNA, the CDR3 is TGCGCCAGCATGTCACTAGCGTGGACCTACAATGAGCAGTTCTTC. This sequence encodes CASMSLAWTYNEQFF.

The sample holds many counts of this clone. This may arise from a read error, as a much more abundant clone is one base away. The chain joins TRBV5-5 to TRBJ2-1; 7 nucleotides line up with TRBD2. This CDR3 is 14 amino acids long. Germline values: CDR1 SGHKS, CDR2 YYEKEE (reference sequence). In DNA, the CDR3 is TGTGCCAGCAGCCTTAGGGAGGGGCACAATGAGCAGTCCTTC. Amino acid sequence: CASSLREGHNEQSF.

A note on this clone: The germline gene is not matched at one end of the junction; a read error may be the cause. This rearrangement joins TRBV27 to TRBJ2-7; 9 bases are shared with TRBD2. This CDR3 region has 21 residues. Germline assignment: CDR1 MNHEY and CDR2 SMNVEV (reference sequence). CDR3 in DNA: TGTGCCAGCAGTTCATCAGGGGGAAAGACTAGCGGCTATGACCAAATTTACGGGCAGTACTTC. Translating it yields CASSSSGGKTSGYDQIYGQYF.

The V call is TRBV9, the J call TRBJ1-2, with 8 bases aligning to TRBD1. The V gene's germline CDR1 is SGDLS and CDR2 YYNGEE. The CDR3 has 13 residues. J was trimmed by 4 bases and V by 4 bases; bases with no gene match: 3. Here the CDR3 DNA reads TGTGCCAGCAGCCCCGGGACAGGCTATGGCTACACCTTC. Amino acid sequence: CASSPGTGYGYTF.

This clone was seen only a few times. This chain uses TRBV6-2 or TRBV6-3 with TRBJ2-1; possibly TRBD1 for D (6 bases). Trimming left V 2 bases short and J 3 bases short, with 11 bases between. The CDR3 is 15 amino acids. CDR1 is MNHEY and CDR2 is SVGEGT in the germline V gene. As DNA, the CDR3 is TGTGCCAGCAGTTACGGCAGGGGTTACTACAATGAGCAGTTCTTC. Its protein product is CASSYGRGYYNEQFF.

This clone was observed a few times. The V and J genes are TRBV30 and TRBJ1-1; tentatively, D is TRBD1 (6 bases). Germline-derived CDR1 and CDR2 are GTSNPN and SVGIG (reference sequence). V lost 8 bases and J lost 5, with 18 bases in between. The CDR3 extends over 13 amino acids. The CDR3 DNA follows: TGTGCCCGCCAACAGGGTGAATGGACTGAAGCTTTCTTT. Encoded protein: CARQQGEWTEAFF.

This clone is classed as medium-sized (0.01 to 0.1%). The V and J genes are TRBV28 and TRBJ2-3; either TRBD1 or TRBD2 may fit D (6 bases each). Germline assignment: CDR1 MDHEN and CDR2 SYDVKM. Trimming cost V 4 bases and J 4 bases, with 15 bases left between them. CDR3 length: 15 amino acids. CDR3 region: CASSWRGRGADTQYF. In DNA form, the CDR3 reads TGTGCCAGCAGTTGGAGGGGCAGGGGTGCAGATACGCAGTATTTT.

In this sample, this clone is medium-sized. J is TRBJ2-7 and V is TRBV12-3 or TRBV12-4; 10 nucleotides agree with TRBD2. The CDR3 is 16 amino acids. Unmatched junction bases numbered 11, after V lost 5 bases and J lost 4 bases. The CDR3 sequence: CASSPPRASGSYEQYF. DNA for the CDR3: TGTGCCAGCAGTCCACCGAGAGCTAGCGGGAGTTACGAGCAGTACTTC.

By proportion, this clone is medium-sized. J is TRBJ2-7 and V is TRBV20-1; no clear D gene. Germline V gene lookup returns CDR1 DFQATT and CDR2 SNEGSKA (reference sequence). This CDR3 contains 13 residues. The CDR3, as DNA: TGCAGCGGGTACAGACCGAGCTCCTACGAGCAGTACTTC. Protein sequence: CSGYRPSSYEQYF.

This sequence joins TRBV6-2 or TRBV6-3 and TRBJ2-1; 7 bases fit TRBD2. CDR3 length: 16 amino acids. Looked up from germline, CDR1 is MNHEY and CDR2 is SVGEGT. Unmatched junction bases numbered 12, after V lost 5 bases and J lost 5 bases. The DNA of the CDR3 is TGTGCCAGCAGTCCCTCGGGCAGCGGGGTCGACAATGAGCAGTTCTTC. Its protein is CASSPSGSGVDNEQFF.

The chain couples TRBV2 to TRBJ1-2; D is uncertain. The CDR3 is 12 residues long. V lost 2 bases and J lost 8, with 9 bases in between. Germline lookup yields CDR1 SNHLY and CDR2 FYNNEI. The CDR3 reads CASSESLGGYTF. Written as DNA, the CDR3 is TGTGCCAGCAGTGAAAGCCTCGGAGGCTACACCTTC.

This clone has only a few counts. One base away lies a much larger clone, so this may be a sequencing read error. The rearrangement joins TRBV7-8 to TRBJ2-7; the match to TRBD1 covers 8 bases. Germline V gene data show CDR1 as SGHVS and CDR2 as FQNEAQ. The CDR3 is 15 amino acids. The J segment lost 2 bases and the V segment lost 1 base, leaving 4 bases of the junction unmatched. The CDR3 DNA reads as TGTGCCAGCAGCTTAGGGGGACAGGAACCCTACGAGCAGTACTTC. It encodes CASSLGGQEPYEQYF. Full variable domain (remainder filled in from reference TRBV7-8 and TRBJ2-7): GAGVSQSPRYKVAKRGQDVALRCDPISGHVSLFWYQQALGQGPEFLTYFQNEAQLDKSGLPSDRFFAERPEGSVSTLKIQRTQQEDSAVYLCASSLGGQEPYEQYFGPGTRLTVT.

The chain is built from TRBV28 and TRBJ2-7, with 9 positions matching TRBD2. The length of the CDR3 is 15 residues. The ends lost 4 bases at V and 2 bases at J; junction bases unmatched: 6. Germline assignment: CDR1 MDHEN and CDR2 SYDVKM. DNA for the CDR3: TGTGCCAGCAGTTCCCCTAGCGGGGCTACCTACGAGCAGTACTTC. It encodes CASSSPSGATYEQYF.

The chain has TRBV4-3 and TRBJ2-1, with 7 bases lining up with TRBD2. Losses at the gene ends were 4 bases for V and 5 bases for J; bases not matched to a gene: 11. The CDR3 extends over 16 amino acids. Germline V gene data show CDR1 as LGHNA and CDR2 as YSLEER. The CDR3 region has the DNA TGCGCCAGCAGCCGAGATCGAACTAGCGTTCACAATGAGCAGTTCTTC. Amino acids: CASSRDRTSVHNEQFF.

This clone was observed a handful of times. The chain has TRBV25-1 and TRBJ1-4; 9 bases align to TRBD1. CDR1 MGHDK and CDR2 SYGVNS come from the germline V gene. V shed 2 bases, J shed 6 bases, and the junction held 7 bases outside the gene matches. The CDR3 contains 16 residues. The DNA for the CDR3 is TGTGCCAGCAGTGAAGCCGGGAACAGGGGGCATGAAAAACTGTTTTTT. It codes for CASSEAGNRGHEKLFF. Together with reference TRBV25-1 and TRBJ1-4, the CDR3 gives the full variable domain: EADIYQTPRYLVIGTGKKITLECSQTMGHDKMYWYQQDPGMELHLIHYSYGVNSTEKGDLSSESTVSRIRTEHFPLTLESARPSHTSQYLCASSEAGNRGHEKLFFGSGTQLSVL.

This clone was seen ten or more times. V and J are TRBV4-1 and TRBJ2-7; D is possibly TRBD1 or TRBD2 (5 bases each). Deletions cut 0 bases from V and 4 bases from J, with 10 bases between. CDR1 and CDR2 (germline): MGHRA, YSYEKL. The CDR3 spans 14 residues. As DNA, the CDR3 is TGCGCCAGCAGCCAAGATAGAGGGGCATACGAGCAGTACTTC. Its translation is CASSQDRGAYEQYF.

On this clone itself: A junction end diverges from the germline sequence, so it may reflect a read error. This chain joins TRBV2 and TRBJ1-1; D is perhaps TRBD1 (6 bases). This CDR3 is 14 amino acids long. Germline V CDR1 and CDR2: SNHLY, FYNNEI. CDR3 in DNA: TGTGCCAGCACCTGGGACATCACGAACACTGAATCTTTCTTT. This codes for CASTWDITNTESFF.

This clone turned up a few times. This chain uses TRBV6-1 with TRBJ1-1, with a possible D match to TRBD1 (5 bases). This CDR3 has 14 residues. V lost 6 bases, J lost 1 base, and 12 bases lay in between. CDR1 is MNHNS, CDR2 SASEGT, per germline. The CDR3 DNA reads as TGTGCCAGCAGAACCCCCGGGGGGAACACTGAAGCTTTCTTT. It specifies CASRTPGGNTEAFF.

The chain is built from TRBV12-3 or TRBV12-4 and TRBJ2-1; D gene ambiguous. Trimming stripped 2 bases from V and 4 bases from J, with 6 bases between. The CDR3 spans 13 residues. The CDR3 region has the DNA TGTGCCAGCAGTTTATGGAGATACAATGAGCAGTTCTTC. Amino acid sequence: CASSLWRYNEQFF.

DNA for the CDR3: TGTGCCAGCAGCTTAAAGGGCCCGGGGACTAGCGGTGAGCAGTTCTTC. Its translation: CASSLKGPGTSGEQFF. The J gene is TRBJ2-1, the V gene TRBV11-3, with TRBD2 matching over 11 bases. The V gene's germline CDR1 is SGHNT and CDR2 YENEEA. The CDR3 has 16 residues. V shed 2 bases and J 9 bases; nucleotides not matched to a gene: 9.

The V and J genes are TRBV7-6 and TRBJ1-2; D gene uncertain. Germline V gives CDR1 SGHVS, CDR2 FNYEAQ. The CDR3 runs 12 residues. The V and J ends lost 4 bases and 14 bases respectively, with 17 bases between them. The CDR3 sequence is CASSSTSGRKTF. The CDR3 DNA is TGTGCCAGCAGCTCCACCTCCGGCCGGAAGACCTTC.

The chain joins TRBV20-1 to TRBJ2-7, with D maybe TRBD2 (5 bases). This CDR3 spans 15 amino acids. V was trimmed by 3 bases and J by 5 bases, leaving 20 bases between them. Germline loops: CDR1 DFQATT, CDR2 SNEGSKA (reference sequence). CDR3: CSASRRRVRMDEQYF. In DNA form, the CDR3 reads TGCAGTGCTAGTCGCAGGCGGGTGAGGATGGACGAGCAGTACTTC.